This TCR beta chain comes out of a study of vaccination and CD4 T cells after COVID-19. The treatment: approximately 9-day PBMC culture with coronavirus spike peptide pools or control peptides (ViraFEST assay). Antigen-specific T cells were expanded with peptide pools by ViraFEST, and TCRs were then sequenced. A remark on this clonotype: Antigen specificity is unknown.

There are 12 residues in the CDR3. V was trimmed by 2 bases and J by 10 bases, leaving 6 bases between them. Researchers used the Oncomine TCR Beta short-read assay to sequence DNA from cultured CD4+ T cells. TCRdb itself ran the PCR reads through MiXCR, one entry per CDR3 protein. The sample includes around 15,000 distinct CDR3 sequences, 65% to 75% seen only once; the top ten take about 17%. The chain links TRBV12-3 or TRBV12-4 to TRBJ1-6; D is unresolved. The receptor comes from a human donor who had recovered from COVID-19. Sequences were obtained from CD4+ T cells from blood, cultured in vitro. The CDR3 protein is CASSLKGSPLHF. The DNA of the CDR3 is TGTGCCAGCAGTTTAAAGGGCTCACCCCTCCACTTT.